This is a list of T cell receptor beta chains from one sample in a study of blood T cell repertoires in COVID-19. Sequencing used immunoSEQ multiplex PCR; TCRdb keeps in-frame clones, though not all of them. The sample has about 150,000 clones; around 84% are singletons. Sequencing was done on a sample of peripheral blood. These receptors came from a man younger than 45 with COVID-19, enrolled during active disease. Each CDR3 is given with its conserved first and last residue. Fields, in order: CDR3 protein, CDR3 DNA, J gene, V gene, clone size, CDR3 length, D gene. D genes are given only for firm matches. Size tells how often a clone was seen (once, few, many) or the class of an expanded clone, and some rows leave it out.

CASSLTRGGQGTDTQYF | TGCGCCAGCAGCCTTACCCGGGGGGGACAGGGGACAGATACGCAGTATTTT | TRBJ2-3 | TRBV4-1 | NA | 17 | TRBD1
CASSQGDGFRTEAFF | TGCGCCAGCAGCCAAGGAGACGGGTTTAGGACTGAAGCTTTCTTT | TRBJ1-1 | TRBV4-1 | NA | 15 | NA
CASGRKSTDTQYF | TGTGCCAGCGGGAGGAAAAGCACAGATACGCAGTATTTT | TRBJ2-3 | TRBV7-8 | few | 13 | NA
CASSWGLGARGTGELFF | TGTGCCAGCAGCTGGGGGTTGGGGGCGCGCGGCACCGGGGAGCTGTTTTTT | TRBJ2-2 | TRBV5-4 | NA | 17 | NA
CASSLELAGGETQYF | TGTGCCAGCAGCTTGGAACTAGCGGGAGGAGAGACCCAGTACTTC | TRBJ2-5 | TRBV5-6 | NA | 15 | TRBD2
CASSHRERRRDEQFF | TGTGCCAGCAGCCATAGGGAGCGGAGGAGGGATGAGCAGTTCTTC | TRBJ2-1 | TRBV3-1/TRBV3-2 | few | 15 | NA
CASSAHRGPSYEQYF | TGTGCCAGCAGCGCCCACAGGGGGCCAAGCTACGAGCAGTACTTC | TRBJ2-7 | TRBV11-2 | NA | 15 | TRBD1
CATSRGTSGATGELFF | TGTGCCACCAGCAGGGGGACTAGCGGGGCCACCGGGGAGCTGTTTTTT | TRBJ2-2 | TRBV15 | few | 16 | TRBD2
CASSQGQGAGETEAFF | TGTGCCAGCAGCCAAGGTCAGGGGGCCGGTGAGACTGAAGCTTTCTTT | TRBJ1-1 | TRBV3-1/TRBV3-2 | NA | 16 | TRBD1
CASSGRERDWTDTQYF | TGTGCCAGCAGTGGAAGAGAGCGGGATTGGACAGATACGCAGTATTTT | TRBJ2-3 | TRBV6-1 | NA | 16 | TRBD2
CASSFRGATDTQYF | TGTGCCAGCAGTTTCCGGGGGGCCACAGATACGCAGTATTTT | TRBJ2-3 | TRBV27 | NA | 14 | NA
CASSFGSKSTDTQYF | TGTGCCAGCAGCTTCGGGAGTAAGAGCACAGATACGCAGTATTTT | TRBJ2-3 | TRBV11-2 | NA | 15 | NA
CASSTTGGQPQHF | TGTGCCAGCAGTACGACAGGGGGACAGCCCCAGCATTTT | TRBJ1-5 | TRBV6-4 | once | 13 | TRBD1
CASSAGTGGYEQYF | TGTGCCAGCAGTGCCGGGACAGGGGGGTACGAGCAGTACTTC | TRBJ2-7 | TRBV28 | once | 14 | TRBD1
CASRPLAVNNEQFF | TGTGCCAGCAGACCCTTAGCGGTAAACAATGAGCAGTTCTTC | TRBJ2-1 | TRBV6-6 | NA | 14 | NA
CASSSFSTSGSSYEQYF | TGTGCCAGCAGTTCTTTCTCGACTAGCGGGAGCTCCTACGAGCAGTACTTC | TRBJ2-7 | TRBV28 | NA | 17 | TRBD2
CSVDSQQKTEAFF | TGCAGCGTTGACAGCCAACAGAAGACTGAAGCTTTCTTT | TRBJ1-1 | TRBV29-1 | NA | 13 | NA
CASRANVAGVGSYEQYF | TGTGCCAGCAGGGCGAATGTAGCGGGGGTCGGGAGCTACGAGCAGTACTTC | TRBJ2-7 | TRBV7-8 | NA | 17 | TRBD2
CASSERDTPNYGYTF | TGTGCCAGCAGCGAAAGGGACACCCCTAACTATGGCTACACCTTC | TRBJ1-2 | TRBV2 | NA | 15 | NA
CAAVPETNYGYTF | TGTGCCGCCGTACCAGAAACTAACTATGGCTACACCTTC | TRBJ1-2 | TRBV6-4 | NA | 13 | NA
CASSPGLAGVRDTQYF | TGTGCCAGCAGCCCGGGACTAGCGGGAGTAAGAGATACGCAGTATTTT | TRBJ2-3 | TRBV7-2 | NA | 16 | TRBD2
CASSRDRGAGNTIYF | TGCGCCAGCAGCCGGGACAGGGGGGCTGGAAACACCATATATTTT | TRBJ1-3 | TRBV4-3 | few | 15 | TRBD1
CASSGTGFQETQYF | TGTGCCAGTAGTGGGACAGGATTCCAAGAGACCCAGTACTTC | TRBJ2-5 | TRBV19 | NA | 14 | TRBD1
CASSFRAGTEAFF | TGTGCCAGCAGTTTCCGGGCAGGGACTGAAGCTTTCTTT | TRBJ1-1 | TRBV28 | NA | 13 | NA
CASTFRGAREQYF | TGTGCCAGCACCTTCAGGGGGGCGCGGGAGCAGTACTTC | TRBJ2-7 | TRBV28 | NA | 13 | NA
CAWSARGNEQFF | TGTGCCTGGAGTGCAAGGGGGAATGAGCAGTTCTTC | TRBJ2-1 | TRBV30 | once | 12 | NA
CASKLAGADTQYF | TGTGCCAGCAAACTAGCGGGAGCAGATACGCAGTATTTT | TRBJ2-3 | TRBV2 | few | 13 | TRBD2
CASSAPTVRSEAFF | TGCGCCAGCAGCGCTCCAACGGTAAGATCTGAAGCTTTCTTT | TRBJ1-1 | TRBV4-1 | NA | 14 | NA
CASSLGQEYEQYF | TGTGCCAGCAGCTTGGGACAGGAGTACGAGCAGTACTTC | TRBJ2-7 | TRBV5-5 | NA | 13 | NA
CASSTRTGVGTGELFF | TGTGCCAGCAGCACCCGGACAGGGGTGGGCACCGGGGAGCTGTTTTTT | TRBJ2-2 | TRBV9 | NA | 16 | TRBD1
CASSPPRTLAGDTVTQYF | TGTGCCAGCAGCCCGCCGCGAACTCTAGCGGGAGACACCGTTACGCAGTATTTT | TRBJ2-3 | TRBV6-2/TRBV6-3 | NA | 18 | TRBD2
CAWATGTDSYEQYF | TGTGCCTGGGCAACCGGGACAGACTCCTACGAGCAGTACTTC | TRBJ2-7 | TRBV30 | NA | 14 | TRBD1
CASSRWSYSNQPQHF | TGTGCCAGCAGCCGCTGGAGTTATAGCAATCAGCCCCAGCATTTT | TRBJ1-5 | TRBV5-6 | NA | 15 | NA
CASGSDEQFF | TGTGCCAGCGGGAGCGATGAGCAGTTCTTC | TRBJ2-1 | TRBV3-1/TRBV3-2 | NA | 10 | NA
CASSLSQASYEQYF | TGTGCCAGCAGCTTGAGTCAGGCATCCTACGAGCAGTACTTC | TRBJ2-7 | TRBV7-2 | NA | 14 | NA
CASSYQLGQYNEQFF | TGTGCCAGCAGCTATCAGCTGGGGCAGTACAATGAGCAGTTCTTC | TRBJ2-1 | TRBV7-9 | NA | 15 | NA
CASSHGERQGVYGYTF | TGCGCCAGCAGCCACGGAGAGCGACAGGGCGTCTATGGCTACACCTTC | TRBJ1-2 | TRBV4-1 | NA | 16 | TRBD1
CASSLEAYEQYF | TGTGCCAGCAGCCTCGAAGCTTACGAGCAGTACTTC | TRBJ2-7 | TRBV7-9 | NA | 12 | NA
CASSKGLPRDRAAKNIQYF | TGTGCCAGCAGCAAAGGTCTTCCCCGGGACAGAGCAGCCAAAAACATTCAGTACTTC | TRBJ2-4 | TRBV21-1 | NA | 19 | NA
CASSGTGVRDRANVLTF | TGTGCCAGCAGCGGGACAGGCGTTAGGGATAGGGCCAACGTCCTGACTTTC | TRBJ2-6 | TRBV28 | NA | 17 | TRBD1
CASSPGGLYNEQFF | TGTGCCAGCAGCCCGGGGGGGCTCTACAATGAGCAGTTCTTC | TRBJ2-1 | TRBV7-3 | NA | 14 | TRBD2